A single sample is the source of the 22 T cell receptor beta chains below, sequenced in a study of cytomegalovirus exposure and HLA in healthy donors. The PCR was carried out with 60 Vbeta primers and 13 Jbeta primers. Assay: immunoSEQ multiplex PCR; the TCRdb copy retains only in-frame clones and omits some. This sample has about 150,000 clones, with 80% found just once. The sample taken for sequencing was PBMCs. These receptors were taken from a woman in her thirties or forties in good health and CMV-seropositive.

This clone was observed a single time. This chain joins TRBV28 and TRBJ2-3, with 12 nucleotides matching TRBD2. The germline gives CDR1 MDHEN, CDR2 SYDVKM. J gave up 5 bases and V 6 bases, and 12 bases lay outside the gene matches. The CDR3 is 17 amino acids. For the CDR3, the DNA is TGTGCCAGCAGAACCTCCGGACTAGCGGGACTCGGAGATACGCAGTATTTT. Translation gives CASRTSGLAGLGDTQYF.

With regard to this clone: Other DNA sequences of this sample code for an identical CDR3. The gene calls are TRBV19 and TRBJ2-6, with TRBD1 as a possible D gene (5 bases). V lost 8 bases, J lost 0 bases, and 8 bases lay in between. The length of the CDR3 is 14 residues. Germline lookup yields CDR1 LNHDA and CDR2 SQIVND (reference sequence). In nucleotides, the CDR3 is TGTGCCAGTGGCCAGGGCTCTGGGGCCAACGTCCTGACTTTC. Amino acid sequence: CASGQGSGANVLTF.

The chain uses TRBV5-6 and TRBJ2-1; the match to TRBD2 covers 8 bases. V lost 2 bases, J lost 6 bases, and 7 bases stayed unmatched. This CDR3 is 15 amino acids long. CDR1 SGHDT and CDR2 YYEEEE come from the germline V gene. Here the CDR3 DNA reads TGTGCCAGCAGCTTCACGGGAGGGCCCAGCAATGAGCAGTTCTTC. This translates into CASSFTGGPSNEQFF.

The chain is built from TRBV27 and TRBJ2-7; D is ambiguous. Between the trimmed V and J ends, which lost 6 bases and 9 bases, there was a span of 12 bases. CDR3 length: 11 residues. Germline assignment: CDR1 MNHEY and CDR2 SMNVEV (reference sequence). Here the CDR3 reads CASSSGSTQYF. The CDR3, as DNA: TGTGCCAGCAGCTCCGGGTCTACGCAGTACTTC.

This chain links TRBV28 with TRBJ1-1; 12 nucleotides match TRBD1. CDR3 size: 17 residues. After removal of 2 bases from V and 7 bases from J, the junction contained 11 bases not matched to a gene. From germline, CDR1 is MDHEN and CDR2 SYDVKM. The CDR3, as DNA: TGTGCCAGCAGTTTAAGAATTTTTCGGGACAGGGGGCTTGAAGCTTTCTTT. The encoded protein is CASSLRIFRDRGLEAFF.

This clone came up a few times. The genes are TRBV9 and TRBJ1-1; D gene uncertain. Trimming took 4 bases from V and 0 from J, leaving 10 bases between them. Germline values: CDR1 SGDLS, CDR2 YYNGEE. The CDR3 has 14 amino acids. CDR3 in DNA: TGTGCCAGCAGCCGTTCGGGTATGAACACTGAAGCTTTCTTT. This sequence encodes CASSRSGMNTEAFF.

In its sample, this clone was seen a few times. The same CDR3 is also encoded by other DNA sequences in this sample. V is TRBV7-9 and J is TRBJ2-3, with TRBD2 matching 7 bases. The CDR3 totals 15 residues. Germline trimming cut 4 bases from V and 2 bases from J; bases unmatched to any gene: 6. Germline V lookup: CDR1 SEHNR, CDR2 FQNEAQ (reference sequence). This CDR3 reads CASSSREANTDTQYF. CDR3 coding DNA: TGTGCCAGCAGCTCTCGGGAGGCGAACACAGATACGCAGTATTTT.

The chain recombines TRBV6-5 with TRBJ2-3; 8 bases line up with TRBD1. The CDR3 extends over 15 amino acids. V lost 6 bases to trimming and J lost 0 bases; unmatched junction nucleotides: 5. CDR1 is MNHEY, CDR2 SVGAGI, per germline. The CDR3 here is CASRNRGSSTDTQYF. The CDR3 nucleotides read TGTGCCAGCAGAAACAGGGGGAGCAGCACAGATACGCAGTATTTT.

The chain employs TRBV10-3 and TRBJ1-2, with unresolved D. The CDR3 consists of 14 residues. With 3 bases removed from V and 4 bases from J, the gap between germline ends came to 12 bases. Germline V gene lookup returns CDR1 ENHRY and CDR2 SYGVKD. The CDR3 loop is CAISDQWGAYGYTF. Here the CDR3 DNA reads TGTGCCATCAGTGATCAGTGGGGAGCCTATGGCTACACCTTC.

In this sample, this clone turned up once. This CDR3 reads CASSDGQGSNQPQHF. CDR3 DNA sequence: TGTGCCAGCAGCGACGGACAGGGCAGCAATCAGCCCCAGCATTTT. The chain links TRBV7-6 to TRBJ1-5, with 8 bases lining up with TRBD1. This CDR3 contains 15 residues. V shed 5 bases, J shed 1 base, and the junction held 4 bases outside the gene matches. The germline V gene has CDR1 SGHVS and CDR2 FNYEAQ.

J is TRBJ2-3 and V is TRBV11-1, with a possible D match to TRBD2 (6 bases). The CDR3 sequence is 11 residues long. Trimming cost V 5 bases and J 8 bases, with 8 bases left between them. CDR1 and CDR2 from the germline V gene are SGHAT and FQDESV (reference sequence). CDR3 amino acids: CASSPSVTQYF. The CDR3 DNA follows: TGTGCCAGCAGCCCTAGCGTTACGCAGTATTTT.

This chain connects TRBV27 to TRBJ2-3, with 14 bases aligning to TRBD2. The germline V gene encodes CDR1 MNHEY and CDR2 SMNVEV (reference sequence). The CDR3 has 18 amino acids. V shed 2 bases, J shed 4 bases, and the junction held 8 bases outside the gene matches. The CDR3 region has the DNA TGTGCCAGCAGTTTAGTGGGGACTAGCGGGAGAGGGGCAGATACGCAGTATTTT. It encodes CASSLVGTSGRGADTQYF.

The rearrangement joins TRBV7-9 to TRBJ2-1; D uncertain. Germline loops: CDR1 SEHNR, CDR2 FQNEAQ (reference sequence). Trimming took 6 bases from V and 8 from J, leaving 11 bases between them. CDR3 length: 12 amino acids. The CDR3 reads CASRFSDYEQFF. CDR3 in DNA: TGTGCCAGCAGATTTAGTGACTATGAGCAGTTCTTC.

The CDR3 nucleotides read TGTGCCAGCAGCGTAGGAGCCAGCGGCGGCCAAGAGACCCAGTACTTC. Its translation is CASSVGASGGQETQYF. The chain carries TRBV9 and TRBJ2-5; weak D call: TRBD2 (5 bases). V lost 0 bases, J lost 1 base, and 13 bases lay in between. The germline gives CDR1 SGDLS, CDR2 YYNGEE. The CDR3 sequence is 16 residues long.

The chain carries TRBV6-5 and TRBJ1-2; D is unresolved. V gave up 6 bases and J gave up 4 bases, with 12 bases separating them. CDR3 length equals 13 residues. The germline V gene encodes CDR1 MNHEY and CDR2 SVGAGI. CDR3 sequence reads: CASSSSTVYGYTF. The CDR3 DNA reads as TGTGCCAGCAGCTCGAGCACAGTCTATGGCTACACCTTC.

The gene calls are TRBV7-2 and TRBJ2-1; 9 positions agree with TRBD2. Germline CDR1 is SGHTA and CDR2 is FQGNSA. Germline trimming cut 0 bases from V and 0 bases from J; bases unmatched to any gene: 0. There are 16 residues in the CDR3. The CDR3 protein is CASSLASGSSYNEQFF. CDR3 in DNA: TGTGCCAGCAGCTTAGCTAGCGGGAGCTCCTACAATGAGCAGTTCTTC.

This chain uses TRBV28 with TRBJ2-7; TRBD2 is a possible D gene (5 bases). CDR3 length: 15 residues. The germline V and J ends were trimmed by 1 base and 3 bases, with 13 bases remaining between them. Germline V gene sequence: CDR1 MDHEN, CDR2 SYDVKM. The CDR3 DNA reads as TGTGCCAGCAGTTTATTTGATTCGGGAAGCTACGAGCAGTACTTC. It codes for CASSLFDSGSYEQYF.

This clone has just a few counts. This chain connects TRBV28 to TRBJ2-1; TRBD2 matches at 9 bases. This CDR3 contains 16 residues. Trimming at V came to 5 bases and at J to 0 bases, leaving 5 bases not matched to a gene. CDR1 MDHEN and CDR2 SYDVKM come from the germline V gene. The CDR3 here is CASSPSGVSSYNEQFF. The CDR3 bases are TGTGCCAGCAGTCCTAGCGGGGTGAGCTCCTACAATGAGCAGTTCTTC.

V is TRBV2 and J is TRBJ2-1, with TRBD2 identical over 12 bases. J gave up 10 bases and V 9 bases, and 7 bases lay outside the gene matches. The CDR3 totals 13 residues. Germline V gene data show CDR1 as SNHLY and CDR2 as FYNNEI. The CDR3 reads CARRLAGASEQFF. CDR3 sequence (DNA): TGTGCCAGGCGACTAGCGGGAGCCTCAGAGCAGTTCTTC. The entire variable domain, with the rest obtained from reference TRBV2 and TRBJ2-1, is as follows: EPEVTQTPSHQVTQMGQEVILRCVPISNHLYFYWYRQILGQKVEFLVSFYNNEISEKSEIFDDQFSVERPDGSNFTLKIRSTKLEDSAMYFCARRLAGASEQFFGPGTRLTVL.

The gene calls are TRBV30 and TRBJ2-5; TRBD2 matches at 8 bases. Germline V gene lookup returns CDR1 GTSNPN and CDR2 SVGIG (reference sequence). There are 15 residues in the CDR3. J was trimmed by 0 bases and V by 0 bases; bases with no gene match: 3. The CDR3 loop reads CAWSVHSGDQETQYF. Written as DNA, the CDR3 is TGTGCCTGGAGTGTACATAGCGGGGACCAAGAGACCCAGTACTTC. Full variable domain (remainder filled in from reference TRBV30 and TRBJ2-5): SQTIHQWPATLVQPVGSPLSLECTVEGTSNPNLYWYRQAAGRGLQLLFYSVGIGQISSEVPQNLSASRPQDRQFILSSKKLLLSDSGFYLCAWSVHSGDQETQYFGPGTRLLVL.

V gene TRBV19 combines with J gene TRBJ2-1, with TRBD2 matching 9 bases. CDR1 and CDR2 from the germline V gene are LNHDA and SQIVND (reference sequence). Trimming removed 4 bases from V and 9 bases from J; junction bases left unmatched: 19. CDR3 length equals 18 residues. CDR3 amino acids: CASSNPASGMISGGEQFF. The DNA for the CDR3 is TGTGCCAGTAGTAATCCCGCTAGCGGGATGATAAGTGGGGGTGAGCAGTTCTTC.

The chain joins TRBV5-4 to TRBJ2-3, with 10 bases aligning to TRBD2. Germline values: CDR1 SGHNT, CDR2 YYREEE (reference sequence). The trim removed 3 bases at V and 5 bases at J, leaving 0 bases unmatched. The CDR3 has 13 amino acids. This CDR3 reads CASSWTSGDTQYF. The CDR3 bases are TGTGCCAGCAGCTGGACTAGCGGAGATACGCAGTATTTT.